What follows are 29 T cell receptor beta chains derived from one specimen sequenced in a study of PD-L1 blockade in urothelial cancer (dated by TCRdb to about 2017). The library was obtained by the immunoSEQ multiplex PCR assay. Entries here come from immuneACCESS through TCRdb and include only in-frame sequences with V and J called. Some clones fail to appear in such tables; in the studies checked, an unresolved V gene covers under half of the shortfall, and the cause of the remainder is unknown. The sample includes more than 80,000 clones, with roughly 82% observed a single time. The top ten clonotypes cover over 7.5% of the sample. Sequenced material: PBMCs, taken around atezolizumab (anti-PD-L1) treatment. The receptors come from a man aged 65-85 years with urothelial cancer.

V gene TRBV7-8 combines with J gene TRBJ1-2, with TRBD1 matching over 11 bases. V lost 5 bases and J lost 4; bases outside the gene matches: 12. In germline, CDR1 is SGHVS, CDR2 FQNEAQ. CDR3 length: 17 amino acids. The CDR3 protein is CASSQQRTGGSRYGYTF. CDR3 coding DNA: TGTGCCAGCAGCCAACAAAGGACAGGGGGCTCTCGCTATGGCTACACCTTC.

J is TRBJ2-6 and V is TRBV11-2, with TRBD1 matching 10 bases. Trimming at V came to 4 bases and at J to 0 bases, leaving 9 bases not matched to a gene. CDR1 is SGHAT and CDR2 is FQNNGV in the germline V gene. This CDR3 comprises 19 residues. The CDR3 bases are TGTGCCAGCAGCTCCCCGACAGGGGGCGCGGGCTCTGGGGCCAACGTCCTGACTTTC. Protein sequence: CASSSPTGGAGSGANVLTF.

The chain uses TRBV15 and TRBJ2-3; 12 bases map to TRBD2. V was clipped by 5 bases and J by 7 bases; unmatched bases: 7. The germline CDR1 and CDR2 sequences are LNHNV and YYDKDF (reference sequence). This CDR3 spans 15 amino acids. The CDR3 sequence: CATSQLAGGSHTQYF. The DNA for the CDR3 is TGTGCCACCAGCCAACTAGCGGGGGGCTCCCATACGCAGTATTTT.

This chain connects TRBV5-1 to TRBJ1-1, with 8 positions matching TRBD1. The V gene end was trimmed by 4 bases and the J gene end by 4 bases; junction bases not matched to a gene: 6. The CDR3 length is 14 residues. Germline V gives CDR1 SGHRS, CDR2 YFSETQ. CDR3 amino acids: CASSIYRGGTEAFF. In DNA form, the CDR3 reads TGCGCCAGCAGCATATACAGGGGGGGCACTGAAGCTTTCTTT.

The V and J genes are TRBV18 and TRBJ2-7, with D perhaps TRBD1 (6 bases). Germline V gives CDR1 KGHSH, CDR2 LQKENI. The CDR3 is 15 amino acids. The ends were cut back, 2 bases at V and 3 bases at J, with 14 bases in the middle. The CDR3 nucleotides are TGTGCCAGCTCACCAAGTACAGGGACCGGCTACGAGCAGTACTTC. Protein: CASSPSTGTGYEQYF.

The J gene is TRBJ1-3, the V gene TRBV5-4; D might be TRBD1 (5 bases). Trimming left V 4 bases short and J 4 bases short, with 18 bases between. This CDR3 is built from 16 residues. CDR1 SGHNT and CDR2 YYREEE come from the germline V gene (reference sequence). The CDR3 coding sequence is TGTGCCAGCAGCGCGGAGCAGGGTGCGGAAGGAAACACCATATATTTT. Translated: CASSAEQGAEGNTIYF.

The CDR3: CASIQSGVRFYEQYF. CDR3 in DNA: TGTGCCAGCATCCAAAGCGGAGTACGATTCTACGAGCAGTACTTC. This chain links TRBV6-6 with TRBJ2-7; possible D gene TRBD2, 5 bases. The CDR3 covers 15 residues. The germline V and J ends were trimmed by 7 bases and 3 bases, with 19 bases remaining between them. Germline loops: CDR1 MNHNY, CDR2 SVGAGI (reference sequence).

This clone was seen more than once but under ten times. This chain uses TRBV14 with TRBJ1-3; 9 nucleotides agree with TRBD1. Trimming at V came to 2 bases and at J to 2 bases, leaving 4 bases not matched to a gene. There are 16 residues in the CDR3. The germline CDR1 and CDR2 sequences are SGHDN and FVKESK. The CDR3 coding sequence is TGTGCCAGCAGCCAACTGGGACAGGGTACTGGAAACACCATATATTTT. It encodes CASSQLGQGTGNTIYF.

The chain carries TRBV2 and TRBJ1-1, with D tentatively TRBD1 (6 bases). The CDR3 loop spans 14 amino acids. Trimming pared 6 bases from V and 0 bases from J, leaving 11 bases between. Germline V gene sequence: CDR1 SNHLY, CDR2 FYNNEI. Here the CDR3 reads CASSSGQLNTEAFF. CDR3 nucleotides: TGTGCCAGCAGCAGTGGACAGCTGAACACTGAAGCTTTCTTT.

The chain has TRBV19 and TRBJ2-4, with 7 bases lining up with TRBD2. Germline V gene sequence: CDR1 LNHDA, CDR2 SQIVND (reference sequence). V gave up 3 bases and J gave up 6 bases; unmatched junction bases: 11. This CDR3 is 16 amino acids long. The CDR3 reads CASSIWGAGEANIQYF. CDR3 DNA: TGTGCCAGTAGTATTTGGGGTGCGGGAGAGGCAAACATTCAGTACTTC.

The chain carries TRBV5-4 and TRBJ2-1; the match to TRBD2 covers 10 bases. The CDR3 is made up of 15 amino acids. CDR1 and CDR2 (germline): SGHNT, YYREEE (reference sequence). Trimming removed 6 bases from V and 2 bases from J; junction bases left unmatched: 5. The CDR3: CASTPSGGAYNEQFF. CDR3 bases: TGTGCCAGCACCCCTAGCGGGGGCGCCTACAATGAGCAGTTCTTC.

J is TRBJ2-3 and V is TRBV4-2; perhaps TRBD2 as D (5 bases). V was shortened by 1 base and J by 1 base, with 12 bases between the two germline ends. This CDR3 comprises 16 residues. Germline-derived CDR1 and CDR2 are LGHNA and YNFKEQ. The CDR3 DNA sequence: TGTGCCAGCAGCCAAGTCCCCGGGGTGCGCACAGATACGCAGTATTTT. Protein: CASSQVPGVRTDTQYF.

This clone was seen once. V usage is TRBV18 and J usage is TRBJ2-7; 8 nucleotides align to TRBD1. Trimming cost V 3 bases and J 5 bases; bases outside gene matches: 6. Germline V gene lookup returns CDR1 KGHSH and CDR2 LQKENI. The length of the CDR3 is 14 residues. In DNA, the CDR3 is TGTGCCAGCTCACCGGACAGGGTGGGGAACGAGCAGTACTTC. Its translation is CASSPDRVGNEQYF.

The chain combines TRBV11-3 with TRBJ2-1; TRBD2 is a possible D gene (5 bases). With 5 bases removed from V and 4 bases from J, the gap between germline ends came to 12 bases. The germline CDR1 and CDR2 sequences are SGHNT and YENEEA. The CDR3 has 14 amino acids. In nucleotides, the CDR3 is TGTGCCAGCAGCGCCAGTAGCGAGTACAATGAGCAGTTCTTC. Translating gives CASSASSEYNEQFF.

This clone was seen a handful of times. The genes are TRBV5-1 and TRBJ1-1, with 7 bases fitting TRBD1. V was pared by 1 base and J by 5 bases, with 8 bases of the junction left unmatched. The CDR3 is 15 residues long. The germline CDR1 and CDR2 sequences are SGHRS and YFSETQ. The CDR3 region is CASSLSSGGWTEAFF. For the CDR3, the DNA is TGCGCCAGCAGCTTGAGCTCAGGGGGATGGACTGAAGCTTTCTTT.

The J gene is TRBJ2-4, the V gene TRBV19; weak D call: TRBD1 (6 bases). The CDR3 covers 15 residues. V lost 3 bases and J 6 bases, leaving 15 bases between the germline ends. Germline CDR1 and CDR2: LNHDA and SQIVND (reference sequence). The CDR3 DNA is TGTGCCAGTAGTATTCAATCGTCGGACAGAAACATTCAGTACTTC. Amino acid sequence: CASSIQSSDRNIQYF.

V and J are TRBV27 and TRBJ2-5, with a possible D match to TRBD2 (6 bases). Germline V gives CDR1 MNHEY, CDR2 SMNVEV (reference sequence). The CDR3 extends over 14 amino acids. Trimming cost V 5 bases and J 5 bases, with 15 bases left between them. For the CDR3, the DNA is TGTGCCAGCAGTCCAGGGACTGCCGGGGAGACCCAGTACTTC. It codes for CASSPGTAGETQYF.

The chain recombines TRBV5-1 with TRBJ2-7, with 9 bases that match TRBD1. CDR1 SGHRS and CDR2 YFSETQ come from the germline V gene. CDR3 length: 16 amino acids. With 4 bases clipped from V and 0 bases from J, the junction kept 8 bases outside the gene matches. Written as DNA, the CDR3 is TGCGCCAGCAGCCAAAAACTGGGACAGGGCTCCTACGAGCAGTACTTC. Translation: CASSQKLGQGSYEQYF.

The chain combines TRBV2 with TRBJ1-1, with 7 bases that match TRBD1. The CDR3 is 14 amino acids. Germline loops: CDR1 SNHLY, CDR2 FYNNEI. V dropped 6 bases and J dropped 1; count of bases not matched to a gene: 5. The DNA for the CDR3 is TGTGCCAGCAGCCGGGACAGCCAGAACACTGAAGCTTTCTTT. This gives the protein CASSRDSQNTEAFF.

This clone appeared a few times. The chain links TRBV2 to TRBJ2-1; D may be TRBD1 (5 bases). The V and J ends lost 7 bases and 11 bases respectively, with 12 bases between them. The CDR3 length is 11 residues. Germline CDR1 and CDR2: SNHLY and FYNNEI. The CDR3 DNA is TGTGCCAGCAAGTTGACGGACAAGCAGTTCTTC. It translates to CASKLTDKQFF.

The genes are TRBV19 and TRBJ1-1; 7 positions agree with TRBD1. The V gene's germline CDR1 is LNHDA and CDR2 SQIVND (reference sequence). After removal of 5 bases from V and 1 base from J, the junction contained 4 bases not matched to a gene. The length of the CDR3 is 14 residues. The CDR3 DNA is TGTGCCAGTAGTCTCCGACAGGGGAACACTGAAGCTTTCTTT. Residues: CASSLRQGNTEAFF. Full variable domain (remainder filled in from reference TRBV19 and TRBJ1-1): DGGITQSPKYLFRKEGQNVTLSCEQNLNHDAMYWYRQDPGQGLRLIYYSQIVNDFQKGDIAEGYSVSREKKESFPLTVTSAQKNPTAFYLCASSLRQGNTEAFFGQGTRLTVV.

The chain has TRBV5-4 and TRBJ2-7; 11 nucleotides match TRBD1. CDR1 and CDR2 (germline): SGHNT, YYREEE (reference sequence). V gave up 4 bases and J gave up 3 bases; unmatched junction bases: 6. This CDR3 spans 15 amino acids. Here the CDR3 reads CASSPMGTGGYEQYF. The CDR3 nucleotides read TGTGCCAGCAGCCCGATGGGGACAGGGGGCTACGAGCAGTACTTC. Complete variable domain (other parts from reference TRBV5-4 and TRBJ2-7): ETGVTQSPTHLIKTRGQQVTLRCSSQSGHNTVSWYQQALGQGPQFIFQYYREEENGRGNFPPRFSGLQFPNYSSELNVNALELDDSALYLCASSPMGTGGYEQYFGPGTRLTVT.

The chain couples TRBV2 to TRBJ2-1; D gene unclear. Germline V gene sequence: CDR1 SNHLY, CDR2 FYNNEI. The CDR3 has 15 residues. With 5 bases removed from V and 5 bases from J, the gap between germline ends came to 16 bases. CDR3 in amino acids: CASSPRNGANNEQFF. DNA of the CDR3: TGTGCCAGCAGTCCTAGGAACGGTGCGAACAATGAGCAGTTCTTC.

This chain links TRBV7-6 with TRBJ1-4; D gene ambiguous. V lost 1 base to trimming and J lost 6 bases, with 9 bases between them. The CDR3 sequence is 14 residues long. CDR1 is SGHVS, CDR2 FNYEAQ, per germline. CDR3 loop: CASSLGGLDEKLFF. The CDR3, as DNA: TGTGCCAGCAGCTTAGGAGGGCTGGATGAAAAACTGTTTTTT.

This CDR3 is CASSARTGGEFRPQYF. CDR3 coding DNA: TGTGCCAGCAGCGCACGGACAGGGGGCGAATTTAGGCCCCAGTACTTC. The genes are TRBV9 and TRBJ2-5; 11 bases map to TRBD1. Germline V gene lookup returns CDR1 SGDLS and CDR2 YYNGEE. V dropped 3 bases and J dropped 9; count of bases not matched to a gene: 13. The CDR3 consists of 16 residues.

J is TRBJ1-5 and V is TRBV7-9; possibly TRBD1 for D (5 bases). V was clipped by 5 bases and J by 6 bases, with 20 bases between them. The V gene's germline CDR1 is SEHNR and CDR2 FQNEAQ (reference sequence). This CDR3 region has 16 residues. The CDR3 sequence is CASSGGTITEIQPQHF. As DNA, the CDR3 is TGTGCCAGCAGCGGGGGGACTATAACCGAAATTCAGCCCCAGCATTTT.

The gene calls are TRBV19 and TRBJ2-5, with TRBD2 identical over 7 bases. With V trimmed by 5 bases and J by 5 bases, 8 bases remained unmatched. CDR3 length: 14 residues. Germline V gene sequence: CDR1 LNHDA, CDR2 SQIVND (reference sequence). The CDR3 here is CASSPRGSGETQYF. The CDR3 DNA reads TGTGCCAGTAGTCCGCGGGGTAGCGGGGAGACCCAGTACTTC.

The rearrangement links TRBV15 to TRBJ2-7, with TRBD2 as a possible D gene (5 bases). V lost 1 base, J lost 3 bases, and 7 bases lay in between. The CDR3 has 13 amino acids. Looked up from germline, CDR1 is LNHNV and CDR2 is YYDKDF (reference sequence). The CDR3 DNA sequence: TGTGCCACCAGCAGAGCCGGGGTCTACGAGCAGTACTTC. Translated, it gives CATSRAGVYEQYF.

The chain employs TRBV18 and TRBJ2-2; TRBD2 matches 9 bases. J gave up 4 bases and V 2 bases, and 5 bases lay outside the gene matches. Germline CDR1 reads KGHSH; CDR2 reads LQKENI. This CDR3 contains 16 residues. CDR3 in amino acids: CASSPEASGTTGELFF. CDR3 DNA: TGTGCCAGCTCACCAGAGGCTAGCGGGACCACCGGGGAGCTGTTTTTT.